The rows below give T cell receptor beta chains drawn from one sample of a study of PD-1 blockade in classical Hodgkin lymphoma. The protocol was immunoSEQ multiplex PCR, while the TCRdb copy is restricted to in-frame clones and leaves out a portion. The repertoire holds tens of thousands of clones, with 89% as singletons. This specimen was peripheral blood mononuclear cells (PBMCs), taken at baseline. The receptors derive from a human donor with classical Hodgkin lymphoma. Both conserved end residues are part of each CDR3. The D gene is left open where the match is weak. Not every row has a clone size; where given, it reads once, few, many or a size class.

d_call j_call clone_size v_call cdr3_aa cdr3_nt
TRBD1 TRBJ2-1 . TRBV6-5 CASSFSYGTGHNEQFF TGTGCCAGCAGTTTTTCTTACGGGACAGGGCACAATGAGCAGTTCTTC
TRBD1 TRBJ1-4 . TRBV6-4 CASTTGQGNEKLFF TGTGCCAGCACCACGGGACAGGGGAATGAAAAACTGTTTTTT
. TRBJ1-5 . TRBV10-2 CASSPWGQNQPQHF TGCGCCAGCAGCCCTTGGGGGCAGAATCAGCCCCAGCATTTT
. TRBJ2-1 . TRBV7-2 CASSLQVSYNEQFF TGTGCCAGCAGCTTACAGGTTTCCTACAATGAGCAGTTCTTC
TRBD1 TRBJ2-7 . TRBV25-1 CASSDHGTGTYEQYF TGTGCCAGCAGTGACCATGGGACAGGGACCTACGAGCAGTACTTC
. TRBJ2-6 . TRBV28 CASSTQASGANVLTF TGTGCCAGCAGTACCCAGGCCTCTGGGGCCAACGTCCTGACTTTC
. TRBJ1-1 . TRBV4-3 CASSLRVGGTTEAFF TGCGCCAGCAGCCTTCGTGTGGGAGGGACCACTGAAGCTTTCTTT
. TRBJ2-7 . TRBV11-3 CASSPGTQSEQYF TGTGCCAGCAGCCCAGGAACTCAGAGCGAGCAGTACTTC
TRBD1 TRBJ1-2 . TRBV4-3 CASSQEGQAGGYTF TGCGCCAGCAGCCAAGAGGGACAGGCGGGAGGCTACACCTTC
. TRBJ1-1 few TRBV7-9 CASSLDMNTEAFF TGTGCCAGCAGCTTAGATATGAACACTGAAGCTTTCTTT
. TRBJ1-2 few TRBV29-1 CSVAARAGYGYTF TGCAGCGTTGCTGCCAGGGCGGGCTATGGCTACACCTTC
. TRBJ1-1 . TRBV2 CASSEAGGPSAEAFF TGTGCCAGCAGCGAAGCGGGGGGACCGTCCGCTGAAGCTTTCTTT
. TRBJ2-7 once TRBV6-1 CASGLYRDSYEQYF TGTGCCAGCGGCCTTTACAGGGATTCCTACGAGCAGTACTTC
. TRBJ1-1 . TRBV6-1 CASSEEAEANTEAFF TGTGCCAGCAGTGAAGAGGCCGAGGCGAACACTGAAGCTTTCTTT
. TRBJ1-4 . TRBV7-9 CASSLPGPSNEKLFF TGTGCCAGCAGCTTACCGGGACCTTCTAATGAAAAACTGTTTTTT
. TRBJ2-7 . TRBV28 CASSFQDSYYEQYF TGTGCCAGCAGTTTCCAGGACAGTTACTACGAGCAGTACTTC
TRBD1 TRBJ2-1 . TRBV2 CASSWRTGGRNEQFF TGTGCCAGCAGCTGGAGGACAGGGGGCCGGAATGAGCAGTTCTTC
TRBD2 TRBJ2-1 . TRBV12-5 CASGLVPGRTSGTYNEQFF TGTGCTAGTGGTTTGGTACCGGGCAGGACTAGCGGTACCTACAATGAGCAGTTCTTC
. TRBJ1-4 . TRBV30 CAWSVLGVTNEKLFF TGTGCCTGGAGTGTACTGGGGGTAACTAATGAAAAACTGTTTTTT
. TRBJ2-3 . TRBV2 CASKMDAWADTQYF TGTGCCAGCAAAATGGACGCCTGGGCAGATACGCAGTATTTT
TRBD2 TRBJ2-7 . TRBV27 CASSLSGRAVYEQYF TGTGCCAGCAGCCTTAGCGGGAGGGCCGTCTACGAGCAGTACTTC
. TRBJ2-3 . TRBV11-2 CASSPQGSRSTDTQYF TGTGCCAGCAGCCCCCAAGGGTCCCGTAGCACAGATACGCAGTATTTT
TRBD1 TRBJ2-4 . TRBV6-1 CASSEYDRGQWGNIQYF TGTGCCAGCAGTGAATACGACAGGGGGCAATGGGGAAACATTCAGTACTTC
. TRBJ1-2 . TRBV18 CASSPYIYGYTF TGTGCCAGCTCACCCTACATCTATGGCTACACCTTC